These 11 T cell receptor beta chains share one sample of origin, sequenced in a study of human T cells and chemical hapten exposure. Treatment here: therapeutic diphenylcyclopropenone sensitization with weekly scalp DPC. Library construction involved attaching unique molecular identifiers to individual cDNA molecules, which allowed quantitative, reproducible TCR counting. Each CDR3 protein is one row after TCRdb ran MiXCR on the reads. The profile shows some 4,600 distinct CDR3 sequences, around half of them singletons. Sequences were derived from whole blood, sampled before DPC sensitization or 2, 6, or about 24 weeks after (not recorded which). All receptors derive from an adult with alopecia areata. Some clones in this sample may be carry-over from other donors' samples. This table probably holds off-target reads from a library built for another chain.

This clonotype was observed a few times. This chain joins TRBV12-2 and TRBJ2-7; the DNA was not used to check the table's D call, TRBD1. TRBV12-2 is described as a pseudogene. The CDR3 is 19 residues long. The CDR3 is CASRLAPLYEGHSASEQYF. CDR3 sequence (DNA): TGTGCAAGTCGCTTAGCGCCGTTATACGAGGGGCATTCCGCAAGCGAGCAGTACTTC.

The rearrangement uses TRBV20-1 and TRBJ1-6; the D gene is possibly TRBD1 (6 bases). This CDR3 is built from 16 residues. Germline assignment: CDR1 DFQATT and CDR2 SNEGSKA (reference sequence). Trimming took 5 bases from V and 10 from J, leaving 24 bases between them. The CDR3 here is CSAPASRAPGGSPLHF. For the CDR3, the DNA is TGCAGTGCTCCCGCCTCTCGGGCTCCCGGGGGCTCACCCCTCCACTTT.

The V call is TRBV27, the J call TRBJ2-3; possible D gene TRBD2, 6 bases. The V end was cut by 5 bases, the J end by 1 base, with 16 bases between. Germline V CDR1 and CDR2: MNHEY, SMNVEV (reference sequence). This CDR3 contains 16 residues. The CDR3 loop is CASSPPLAGRTDTQYF. CDR3 bases: TGTGCCAGCAGTCCCCCTCTCGCGGGGCGCACAGATACGCAGTATTTT.

This clonotype was counted a few times. V is TRBV28 and J is TRBJ2-4, with TRBD2 as a possible D gene (6 bases). Germline assignment: CDR1 MDHEN and CDR2 SYDVKM. This CDR3 has 13 residues. V lost 8 bases to trimming and J lost 7 bases, with 15 bases between them. This CDR3 is CASSAHGGNIQYF. CDR3 nucleotide sequence: TGTGCCAGCTCTGCGCATGGAGGGAACATTCAGTACTTC.

The CDR3 spells CSVIPGQGSGELFF. The CDR3 DNA follows: TGCAGCGTAATCCCGGGACAGGGTTCCGGGGAGCTGTTTTTT. The chain links TRBV29-1 to TRBJ2-2, with 9 positions matching TRBD1. Looked up from germline, CDR1 is SQVTM and CDR2 is ANQGSEA. Germline trimming cut 6 bases from V and 6 bases from J; bases unmatched to any gene: 8. This CDR3 comprises 14 residues.

This chain connects TRBV20-1 to TRBJ2-7; D not resolved. The CDR3 is made up of 14 amino acids. V lost 0 bases and J 1 base, leaving 10 bases between the germline ends. Germline lookup yields CDR1 DFQATT and CDR2 SNEGSKA (reference sequence). The chain's CDR3 is CSARDQGLSYEQYF. The CDR3 DNA is TGCAGTGCTAGAGATCAAGGGCTTTCCTACGAGCAGTACTTC.

The rearrangement links TRBV4-1 to TRBJ2-1; a weak D match, TRBD1 (6 bases). In germline, CDR1 is MGHRA, CDR2 YSYEKL. The length of the CDR3 is 17 residues. V dropped 0 bases and J dropped 0 bases, with 12 bases sitting between them. The CDR3 sequence is CASSQDGGQVSYNEQFF. In nucleotides, the CDR3 is TGCGCCAGCAGCCAAGATGGGGGACAAGTCTCCTACAATGAGCAGTTCTTC.

This clonotype came up a few times. The chain is built from TRBV20-1 and TRBJ2-2; 10 bases are shared with TRBD2. Per the germline V gene, CDR1 is DFQATT and CDR2 is SNEGSKA (reference sequence). This CDR3 contains 15 residues. V was pared by 6 bases and J by 6 bases, with 10 bases of the junction left unmatched. CDR3 residues: CSAPSGSLNAGELFF. The CDR3 DNA reads TGCAGTGCCCCTAGCGGGAGCTTAAACGCCGGGGAGCTGTTTTTT.

This chain uses TRBV12-3 or TRBV12-4 with TRBJ1-5; the D is unclear. The ends were cut back, 3 bases at V and 9 bases at J, with 9 bases in the middle. There are 12 residues in the CDR3. The CDR3 sequence is CASSLYLGPQHF. For the CDR3, the DNA is TGTGCCAGCAGTTTGTATTTGGGGCCCCAGCATTTT.

The V call is TRBV24-1, the J call TRBJ2-3; 7 bases agree with TRBD1. CDR1 and CDR2 from the germline V gene are KGHDR and SFDVKD. V lost 10 bases and J lost 3; bases outside the gene matches: 6. CDR3 length: 13 residues. The CDR3 is CATAVTGTDTQYF. DNA of the CDR3: TGTGCCACGGCAGTGACAGGGACAGATACGCAGTATTTT.

The V and J genes are TRBV25-1 and TRBJ2-3; 7 nucleotides match TRBD2. Germline CDR1 is MGHDK and CDR2 is SYGVNS. V was clipped by 6 bases and J by 7 bases; unmatched bases: 13. This CDR3 spans 15 amino acids. The CDR3 nucleotides are TGTGCCAGCAGATCCTATTCGGGGGGACCCTATACGCAGTATTTT. It translates to CASRSYSGGPYTQYF.